A few counts support the clone carrying this TCR beta chain. The target antigen is unknown. The record originates from a study of T cell repertoires in cytomegalovirus infection. Study as a whole: Evidence of both CMV infection and a matching HLA type came from public TCR beta signatures.

Study-level points and caveats: Carriage of CMV together with the relevant HLA was identifiable through cumulative public TCR beta family frequency. CMV-specific HLA-C-restricted TCR beta clonotypes dominated the ex vivo response.

A single record per CDR3 protein comes from TCRdb applying MiXCR to the reads. Of 230,000 or so distinct CDR3 sequences listed, over 15% are singletons. The length of the CDR3 is 14 residues. The ends were cut back, 5 bases at V and 2 bases at J, with 9 bases in the middle. Germline assignment: CDR1 MGHDK and CDR2 SYGVNS. This TCR was sampled from a human donor in good health (CMV status not recorded). Some clones in this sample may be carry-over from other donors' samples. The sample consisted of CD8+ T cells from PBMCs. The chain carries TRBV25-1 and TRBJ2-2; D is possibly TRBD1 (6 bases). DNA of the CDR3: TGTGCCAGCAGTTGGGACATCAACACCGGGGAGCTGTTTTTT. It specifies CASSWDINTGELFF.